This is a list of T cell receptor beta chains from one sample in a study of T cells in Graves' hyperthyroidism and ophthalmopathy. Using its own MiXCR run on the multiplex PCR reads, TCRdb lists one record per CDR3 protein. The repertoire holds hundreds of thousands of distinct CDR3 sequences, with approximately 14% as singletons. The sample consisted of blood. The receptors were sampled from a woman aged 18-29 years with Graves' hyperthyroidism. The CDR3 runs from the conserved cysteine through the conserved F or W. The order of the fields is V gene, J gene, D gene, clone size, CDR3 DNA, CDR3 protein. D genes are given only for firm matches. A row's size may be missing; if present it is once, few, many or a size class.

TRBV20-1	TRBJ1-3	-	few	TGCAGTGCTAGTCCTGTAGGGAACACCATATATTTT	CSASPVGNTIYF
TRBV5-1	TRBJ2-7	TRBD2	few	TGCGCCAGCAGCTTGGCGGGACTAGCGGGGGAGGGGGTCTCCTACGAGCAGTACTTC	CASSLAGLAGEGVSYEQYF
TRBV18	TRBJ2-5	-	-	TGTGCCAGCTCAGGTGGAGCAGAAGAGACCCAGTACTTC	CASSGGAEETQYF
TRBV20-1	TRBJ2-7	-	-	TGCAGTGCTAGAGTCGCCAAGCGTATCTACGAGCAGTACTTC	CSARVAKRIYEQYF
TRBV6-2/TRBV6-3	TRBJ1-4	-	few	TGTGCCAGCAGTATTTTCCTTCCAACTAATGAAAAACTGTTTTTT	CASSIFLPTNEKLFF
TRBV12-3/TRBV12-4	TRBJ2-7	-	many	TGTGCCAGCAGGTTGGGCCTGGAGAGGAAACGCGAGCAGTACTTC	CASRLGLERKREQYF
TRBV15	TRBJ2-2	-	-	TGTGCCACCAGCAGAGATTATCGGGGGGCCAACACCGGGGAGCTGTTTTTT	CATSRDYRGANTGELFF
TRBV14	TRBJ1-4	-	few	TGTGCCAGCAGCCACGGGACAACGACTAATGAAAAACTGTTTTTT	CASSHGTTTNEKLFF
TRBV5-1	TRBJ1-4	-	many	TGCGCCAGCAGTGGAGGATTTCCGGCTAATGAAAAACTGTTTTTT	CASSGGFPANEKLFF
TRBV2	TRBJ1-5	-	many	TGTGCCAGCAGTGAAGAGTATGGGTACAATCAGCCCCAGCATTTT	CASSEEYGYNQPQHF
TRBV15	TRBJ2-2	TRBD2	-	TGTGCCACCAGGCGACTAGCGGGGCGCACCGGGGAGCTGTTTTTT	CATRRLAGRTGELFF
TRBV30	TRBJ2-1	-	many	TGTGCCCACTCAATTGGTGCTGGACCCTACAATGAGCAGTTCTTC	CAHSIGAGPYNEQFF
TRBV20-1	TRBJ1-3	-	-	TGCAGTGCTAGAGATCAGCTCTCTGGAAACACCATATATTTT	CSARDQLSGNTIYF
TRBV6-2/TRBV6-3	TRBJ2-1	-	-	TGTGCCAGCAGTTACGAGCGGTTGGCGTCTAGCTCCTACAATGAGCAGTTCTTC	CASSYERLASSSYNEQFF
TRBV28	TRBJ2-7	TRBD1	many	TGTGCCAGCACTCGTGGGGGACAGGTCGTTTGGGAGCAGTACTTC	CASTRGGQVVWEQYF
TRBV20-1	TRBJ2-1	TRBD2	many	TGCAGTGCTATTCCCTTTAGCGGGAGGGTTTCGGTTGAGCAGTTCTTC	CSAIPFSGRVSVEQFF
TRBV11-2	TRBJ2-7	-	many	TGTGCCAGCACCCTGACACTAATCAACGAGCAGTACTTC	CASTLTLINEQYF
TRBV27	TRBJ2-7	TRBD1	many	TGTGCCAGCAGTGAGGACAGGGTCTCCCACGAGCAGTACTTC	CASSEDRVSHEQYF
TRBV7-9	TRBJ2-7	-	few	TGTGCCAGCAGCTTGAAGTTCACAGGGTCTGACGGGCAGTACTTC	CASSLKFTGSDGQYF
TRBV7-2	TRBJ1-1	-	many	TGTGCCAGCAGCTCCCGGACAATAACCTTTAAGAACACTGAAGCTTTCTTT	CASSSRTITFKNTEAFF
TRBV5-1	TRBJ1-4	-	-	TGCGCCAGCATGGGCGGCAGGGGTCCTAATGAAAAACTGTTTTTT	CASMGGRGPNEKLFF
TRBV12-3/TRBV12-4	TRBJ1-5	TRBD1	-	TGTGCCAGCAGTTTTGCTGGGACAGGGAATCAGCCCCAGCATTTT	CASSFAGTGNQPQHF
TRBV20-1	TRBJ2-6	-	many	TGCAGTGCTAGTAAAAACTCTGGGGCCAACGTCCTGACTTTC	CSASKNSGANVLTF